This T cell receptor beta chain was documented in a study of shared clonotypes between healthy human individuals. Whole-study results and caveats: Researchers sampled only blood; tissue repertoires likely differ.

This CDR3 comprises 13 residues. CDR1 is LNHDA and CDR2 is SQIVND in the germline V gene (reference sequence). The V segment lost 9 bases and the J segment 8 bases; nucleotides outside the gene matches: 3. Replicate sorted-subset PCRs were loaded with approximately 200 ng DNA, about 31,000 T cell genomes. Measured with immunoSEQ multiplex PCR; TCRdb has only the in-frame clones, and not every one. The sample records millions of clones, approximately 95% being singletons. In the case of this clone: Its antigen remains unidentified.

Only Caucasian adults living in Nashville, Tennessee made up the donor group. CD45RA+ naive and CD45RA-negative memory subsets were separated from CD4+ cells. The rearrangement links TRBV19 to TRBJ2-1; the match to TRBD2 covers 14 bases. The TCR comes from a man younger than 30 in good health. Some clones in this sample may be carry-over from other donors' samples. The sample consisted of naive CD4+ T cells from PBMCs. Noted subset: CD45RA+ positively selected. CDR3 sequence: CASGLAGGYEQFF. CDR3 coding DNA: TGTGCCAGCGGACTAGCGGGAGGCTATGAGCAGTTCTTC.